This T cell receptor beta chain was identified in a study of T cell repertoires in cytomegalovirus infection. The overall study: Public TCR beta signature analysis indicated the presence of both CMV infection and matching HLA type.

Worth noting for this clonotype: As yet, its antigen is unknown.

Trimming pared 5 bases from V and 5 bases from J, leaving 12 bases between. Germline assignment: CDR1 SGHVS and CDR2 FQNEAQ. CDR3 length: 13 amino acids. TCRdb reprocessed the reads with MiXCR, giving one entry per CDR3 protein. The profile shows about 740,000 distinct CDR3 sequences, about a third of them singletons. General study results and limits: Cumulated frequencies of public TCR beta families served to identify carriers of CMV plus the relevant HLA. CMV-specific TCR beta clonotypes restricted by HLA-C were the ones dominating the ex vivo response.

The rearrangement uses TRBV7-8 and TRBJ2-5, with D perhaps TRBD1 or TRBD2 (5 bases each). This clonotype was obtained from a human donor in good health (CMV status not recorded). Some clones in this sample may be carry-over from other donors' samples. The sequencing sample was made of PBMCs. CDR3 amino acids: CASSLRDEETQYF. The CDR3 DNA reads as TGTGCCAGCAGCCTAAGGGACGAGGAGACCCAGTACTTC.